This T cell receptor beta chain was sequenced during a study of blood T cell repertoires in COVID-19. Study overall: COVID-19 samples from acute and convalescent phases originated in the United States, Italy and Spain. Sample material is recorded as cDNA or gDNA derived from T cells, B-cell-depleted T cells, or PBMCs.

CDR3 length: 16 residues. Germline V gene lookup returns CDR1 SNHLY and CDR2 FYNNEI. The ends lost 6 bases at V and 0 bases at J; junction bases unmatched: 8. This clone has only one observation. TCRdb's copy holds only in-frame clones and misses some; the assay was immunoSEQ multiplex PCR. The sample records 100,000 to 150,000 clones, over 75% being singletons. The clonotype originates from a man between 50 and 59 years old with acute or convalescent COVID-19. This chain connects TRBV2 to TRBJ1-2; 9 bases map to TRBD1. Source material: peripheral blood. CDR3 sequence reads: CASSRDRATPNYGYTF. In DNA, the CDR3 is TGTGCCAGCAGCCGGGACAGGGCAACCCCTAACTATGGCTACACCTTC.